The next 21 T cell receptor beta chains were all read from a single sample in a study of post-analysis software for immune sequencing data. Whole-study results and caveats: Roughly 5 TRBV segments occurring more often in patients than controls included TRBV5-6, TRBV5-1 and TRBV20-1.

Their antigens are not known. TCR beta libraries were prepared from cDNA with unique molecular identifiers. Each CDR3 protein is one row after TCRdb ran MiXCR on the PCR reads. The data hold hundreds of thousands of distinct CDR3 sequences, with roughly 29% observed a single time. The sample taken for sequencing was blood. The receptors shown here come from a girl aged 5-17 years with multiple sclerosis.

This clonotype has more than one count but fewer than ten. The chain's CDR3 is CSASIVSGANVLTF. The CDR3 DNA is TGCAGTGCTTCGATCGTTTCTGGGGCCAACGTCCTGACTTTC. The rearrangement uses TRBV20-1 and TRBJ2-6; D ambiguous. The CDR3 is made up of 14 amino acids. V was trimmed by 5 bases and J by 1 base, leaving 9 bases between them. Germline V gene lookup returns CDR1 DFQATT and CDR2 SNEGSKA (reference sequence).

The chain employs TRBV7-9 and TRBJ2-1; possible D gene TRBD1, 8 bases. Germline V lookup: CDR1 SEHNR, CDR2 FQNEAQ (reference sequence). With 6 bases removed from V and 6 bases from J, the gap between germline ends came to 15 bases. CDR3 length: 14 residues. CDR3 nucleotide sequence: TGTGCCAGCAGAGCAAGCGGGACAGGCAATGAGCAGTTCTTC. This gives the protein CASRASGTGNEQFF. The full variable domain, with the rest looked up from reference TRBV7-9 and TRBJ2-1, is DTGVSQNPRHKITKRGQNVTFRCDPISEHNRLYWYRQTLGQGPEFLTYFQNEAQLEKSRLLSDRFSAERPKGSFSTLEIQRTEQGDSAMYLCASRASGTGNEQFFGPGTRLTVL.

The chain links TRBV20-1 to TRBJ2-7; the match to TRBD2 covers 8 bases. The CDR3 length is 14 residues. Germline assignment: CDR1 DFQATT and CDR2 SNEGSKA (reference sequence). V was pared by 5 bases and J by 5 bases, with 11 bases of the junction left unmatched. CDR3 in amino acids: CSAPRTSSFDEQYF. As DNA, the CDR3 is TGCAGTGCTCCGCGGACTAGCAGTTTCGACGAGCAGTACTTC.

This clonotype was observed a few times. This rearrangement joins TRBV6-1 to TRBJ1-5; TRBD1 matches 7 bases. The CDR3 runs to 16 residues. The germline gives CDR1 MNHNS, CDR2 SASEGT. The junction had 4 bases not matched to a gene; V was cut back by 2 bases and J by 0 bases. DNA for the CDR3: TGTGCCAGCAGTGAATTTACAGGGGATAGCAATCAGCCCCAGCATTTT. This translates into CASSEFTGDSNQPQHF.

The chain carries TRBV5-1 and TRBJ1-6; 8 nucleotides line up with TRBD1. The CDR3 spans 13 residues. V gave up 4 bases and J gave up 10 bases; unmatched junction bases: 4. Germline loops: CDR1 SGHRS, CDR2 YFSETQ. CDR3 sequence: CASSAHRGSPLHF. CDR3 nucleotide sequence: TGCGCCAGCAGCGCCCACAGGGGGTCACCCCTCCACTTT.

The chain joins TRBV25-1 to TRBJ2-5; D tentatively reads TRBD1 or TRBD2 (6 bases each). V was cut by 2 bases and J by 4 bases, with 11 bases left in between. CDR1 is MGHDK, CDR2 SYGVNS, per germline. The CDR3 runs to 14 residues. The CDR3 DNA reads TGTGCCAGCAGTGAACGGGGGCACGGAGAGACCCAGTACTTC. Translating gives CASSERGHGETQYF. Filled out from reference TRBV25-1 and TRBJ2-5, the complete variable domain reads EADIYQTPRYLVIGTGKKITLECSQTMGHDKMYWYQQDPGMELHLIHYSYGVNSTEKGDLSSESTVSRIRTEHFPLTLESARPSHTSQYLCASSERGHGETQYFGPGTRLLVL.

This clonotype came up many times. The chain uses TRBV7-2 and TRBJ2-7, with 9 bases fitting TRBD1. The CDR3 consists of 13 residues. V dropped 6 bases and J dropped 6; count of bases not matched to a gene: 6. Per the germline V gene, CDR1 is SGHTA and CDR2 is FQGNSA. CDR3 in DNA: TGTGCCAGCAGACCCGACAGGGGGGGCGAGCAGTACTTC. Its translation is CASRPDRGGEQYF.

This clonotype showed up just a few times. The chain recombines TRBV6-5 with TRBJ1-2, with 8 bases identical to TRBD1. The CDR3 consists of 14 residues. The germline V gene encodes CDR1 MNHEY and CDR2 SVGAGI. With V trimmed by 6 bases and J by 2 bases, 5 bases remained unmatched. CDR3 nucleotide sequence: TGTGCCAGCAGGGTACAGGGGGGGAACTATGGCTACACCTTC. Translated, it gives CASRVQGGNYGYTF.

This clonotype was seen many times. This chain connects TRBV29-1 to TRBJ2-7; D is undetermined. Germline V gene lookup returns CDR1 SQVTM and CDR2 ANQGSEA. With 0 bases removed from V and 1 base from J, the gap between germline ends came to 4 bases. The CDR3 sequence is 12 residues long. The CDR3, as DNA: TGCAGCGTTGAAGACAGTTCCTACGAGCAGTACTTC. Amino acid sequence: CSVEDSSYEQYF.

The chain joins TRBV10-3 to TRBJ1-1; TRBD1 agrees at 8 bases. V was clipped by 2 bases and J by 4 bases; unmatched bases: 6. CDR1 is ENHRY and CDR2 is SYGVKD in the germline V gene. The CDR3 is 15 amino acids. DNA of the CDR3: TGTGCCATCAGTGAGGGGCTCAGGGGGCTCACTGAAGCTTTCTTT. Residues: CAISEGLRGLTEAFF.

This clonotype was detected only a few times. J is TRBJ2-7 and V is TRBV7-2; TRBD2 agrees at 7 bases. The J segment lost 4 bases and the V segment lost 5 bases, leaving 8 bases of the junction unmatched. The CDR3 length is 14 residues. Germline V gives CDR1 SGHTA, CDR2 FQGNSA. The DNA of the CDR3 is TGTGCCAGCAGCCCCTCGGGACTACTTTACGAGCAGTACTTC. It specifies CASSPSGLLYEQYF.

There are a few counts of this clonotype. V is TRBV14 and J is TRBJ2-7; D is possibly TRBD1 (5 bases). Germline-derived CDR1 and CDR2 are SGHDN and FVKESK. V shed 2 bases and J shed 3 bases, with 14 bases lying between them. The CDR3 runs to 15 residues. CDR3 region: CASSQPWQGRYEQYF. In DNA, the CDR3 is TGTGCCAGCAGCCAACCCTGGCAGGGTCGCTACGAGCAGTACTTC.

The rearrangement links TRBV20-1 to TRBJ2-7; 10 positions agree with TRBD1. CDR1 is DFQATT and CDR2 is SNEGSKA in the germline V gene (reference sequence). The CDR3 has 15 amino acids. V lost 1 base and J lost 2; bases outside the gene matches: 5. CDR3 in DNA: TGCAGTGCTAGAGCAAGGACAGGGGGACCCTACGAGCAGTACTTC. Protein sequence: CSARARTGGPYEQYF.

In DNA form, the CDR3 reads TGTGCCAGCCTCGGGGGAACCTACAATGAGCAGTTCTTC. Translation: CASLGGTYNEQFF. The chain is built from TRBV7-9 and TRBJ2-1; a possible D gene is TRBD2 (6 bases). The CDR3 contains 13 residues. Germline V CDR1 and CDR2: SEHNR, FQNEAQ (reference sequence). Trimming left V 8 bases short and J 2 bases short, with 10 bases between.

For the CDR3, the DNA is TGTGCCAGTAGTATTCAGCGTAGGCAGAGGGGCGTCCTGACTTTC. This codes for CASSIQRRQRGVLTF. J is TRBJ2-6 and V is TRBV19; D may match TRBD1 or TRBD2 (5 bases each). CDR3 length: 15 residues. V lost 3 bases to trimming and J lost 12 bases, with 18 bases between them. The germline V gene encodes CDR1 LNHDA and CDR2 SQIVND (reference sequence). The full variable domain, rest sourced from reference TRBV19 and TRBJ2-6, is DGGITQSPKYLFRKEGQNVTLSCEQNLNHDAMYWYRQDPGQGLRLIYYSQIVNDFQKGDIAEGYSVSREKKESFPLTVTSAQKNPTAFYLCASSIQRRQRGVLTFGAGSRLTVL.

This clonotype was detected a few times. The chain recombines TRBV7-9 with TRBJ1-2; D gene ambiguous. The CDR3 sequence is 15 residues long. Per the germline V gene, CDR1 is SEHNR and CDR2 is FQNEAQ (reference sequence). The ends were cut back, 2 bases at V and 7 bases at J, with 17 bases in the middle. This CDR3 is CASSLNSAVKFGYTF. The CDR3, as DNA: TGTGCCAGCAGCTTAAATAGTGCAGTGAAGTTTGGCTACACCTTC.

The rearrangement links TRBV20-1 to TRBJ1-5, with D maybe TRBD1 (6 bases). The CDR3 has 16 residues. In germline, CDR1 is DFQATT, CDR2 SNEGSKA (reference sequence). Trimming took off 0 bases at V and 1 base at J, with 13 bases between the two ends. The CDR3: CSAREGNRVSNQPQHF. The CDR3 nucleotides are TGCAGTGCTAGAGAAGGCAACAGGGTAAGCAATCAGCCCCAGCATTTT.

This chain uses TRBV20-1 with TRBJ2-5; 9 nucleotides agree with TRBD1. Per germline, CDR1 DFQATT and CDR2 SNEGSKA (reference sequence). The CDR3 contains 16 residues. Trimming removed 0 bases from V and 1 base from J; junction bases left unmatched: 6. The CDR3 DNA reads as TGCAGTGCTAGAGATCGAACAGGGGGCCGCCAAGAGACCCAGTACTTC. Its protein is CSARDRTGGRQETQYF.

This clonotype was picked up a small number of times. The rearrangement uses TRBV20-1 and TRBJ2-5; 8 nucleotides agree with TRBD2. The J call may be incorrect, as the DNA end agrees better with TRBJ2-7. Looked up from germline, CDR1 is DFQATT and CDR2 is SNEGSKA (reference sequence). This CDR3 spans 13 amino acids. The CDR3 DNA reads as TGCAGTGCTCCGCCGGGACTAGTACACGAGCAGTACTTC. Translated: CSAPPGLVHEQYF.

The chain joins TRBV20-1 to TRBJ2-3; TRBD2 agrees at 7 bases. CDR3 size: 17 residues. V lost 1 base to trimming and J lost 6 bases; unmatched junction nucleotides: 16. The germline V gene has CDR1 DFQATT and CDR2 SNEGSKA (reference sequence). CDR3 DNA sequence: TGCAGTGCTAGAGTAGCTTTGGGGGGGGGTCCGTTCGATACGCAGTATTTT. It is translated as CSARVALGGGPFDTQYF.

The rearrangement links TRBV6-6 to TRBJ2-7; 7 bases match TRBD2. CDR3 size: 15 residues. CDR1 and CDR2 from the germline V gene are MNHNY and SVGAGI (reference sequence). Trimming cost V 6 bases and J 4 bases; bases outside gene matches: 12. The chain's CDR3 is CASSPLREVVYEQYF. The CDR3 nucleotides are TGTGCCAGCAGCCCCCTCCGGGAGGTGGTGTACGAGCAGTACTTC.